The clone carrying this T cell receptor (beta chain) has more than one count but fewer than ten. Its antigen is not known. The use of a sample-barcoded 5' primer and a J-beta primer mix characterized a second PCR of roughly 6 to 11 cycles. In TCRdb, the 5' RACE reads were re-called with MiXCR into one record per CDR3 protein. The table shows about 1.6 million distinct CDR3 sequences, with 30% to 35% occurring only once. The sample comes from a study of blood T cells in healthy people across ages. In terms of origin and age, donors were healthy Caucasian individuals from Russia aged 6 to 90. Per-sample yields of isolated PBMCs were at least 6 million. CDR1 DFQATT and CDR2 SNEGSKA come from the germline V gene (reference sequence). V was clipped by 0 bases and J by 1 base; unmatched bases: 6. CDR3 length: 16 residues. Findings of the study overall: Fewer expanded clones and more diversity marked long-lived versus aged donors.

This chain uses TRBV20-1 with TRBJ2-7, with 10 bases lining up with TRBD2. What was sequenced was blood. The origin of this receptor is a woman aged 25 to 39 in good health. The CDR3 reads CSARDIAGGLSYEQYF. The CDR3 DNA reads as TGCAGTGCTAGAGATATAGCGGGAGGCTTATCCTACGAGCAGTACTTC.